The 29 T cell receptor beta chains listed next were all sequenced from one sample in a study of neurological immune-mediated disorders. Each CDR3 protein is one row after TCRdb ran MiXCR on the 5' RACE reads. The sample yields tens of thousands of distinct CDR3 sequences, 5% to 6% seen once. The sample taken for sequencing was PBMCs. These receptor sequences come from a woman aged 25 to 39 with multiple sclerosis.

In its sample, this clonotype was seen many times. The chain has TRBV20-1 and TRBJ2-3; 11 bases map to TRBD2. The germline CDR1 and CDR2 sequences are DFQATT and SNEGSKA (reference sequence). The CDR3 loop spans 16 amino acids. With 3 bases clipped from V and 6 bases from J, the junction kept 11 bases outside the gene matches. CDR3 sequence: CSARRGTSGSSDTQYF. The CDR3 DNA follows: TGCAGTGCTAGGCGCGGGACTAGCGGCTCGTCTGATACGCAGTATTTT.

CDR3 sequence reads: CASSLGGRGMNTEAFF. In nucleotides, the CDR3 is TGTGCCAGCAGCTTAGGGGGACGGGGAATGAACACTGAAGCTTTCTTT. The J gene is TRBJ1-1, the V gene TRBV11-2; weak D call: TRBD1 (5 bases). The V end lost 1 base, the J end lost 0 bases, and 12 bases lay between the germline ends. CDR3 length equals 16 residues. CDR1 SGHAT and CDR2 FQNNGV come from the germline V gene. Complete variable domain (other parts from reference TRBV11-2 and TRBJ1-1): EAGVAQSPRYKIIEKRQSVAFWCNPISGHATLYWYQQILGQGPKLLIQFQNNGVVDDSQLPKDRFSAERLKGVDSTLKIQPAKLEDSAVYLCASSLGGRGMNTEAFFGQGTRLTVV.

This clonotype was seen at least ten times. The chain uses TRBV5-1 and TRBJ1-1, with 8 bases aligning to TRBD1. Germline CDR1 SGHRS, CDR2 YFSETQ. V shed 0 bases, J shed 0 bases, and the junction held 10 bases outside the gene matches. This CDR3 is built from 18 residues. The CDR3 DNA sequence: TGCGCCAGCAGCTTGGAGCCAGGGGGCCGGGGCATGAACACTGAAGCTTTCTTT. Protein sequence: CASSLEPGGRGMNTEAFF.

This clonotype was seen at least ten times. This rearrangement joins TRBV7-9 to TRBJ2-5; D ambiguous. Germline CDR1 SEHNR, CDR2 FQNEAQ (reference sequence). The CDR3 is 15 amino acids. Trimming removed 3 bases at V and 2 bases at J, with 13 bases between. In nucleotides, the CDR3 is TGTGCCAGCAGCTTGCTACCCTCGTTACAAGAGACCCAGTACTTC. This codes for CASSLLPSLQETQYF. Looking up the rest from reference TRBV7-9 and TRBJ2-5 gives the full variable domain: DTGVSQNPRHKITKRGQNVTFRCDPISEHNRLYWYRQTLGQGPEFLTYFQNEAQLEKSRLLSDRFSAERPKGSFSTLEIQRTEQGDSAMYLCASSLLPSLQETQYFGPGTRLLVL.

This clonotype occurred a few times. The rearrangement links TRBV28 to TRBJ2-2; the D gene is possibly TRBD2 (5 bases). Trimming removed 1 base at V and 2 bases at J, with 11 bases between. The germline gives CDR1 MDHEN, CDR2 SYDVKM. There are 16 residues in the CDR3. The CDR3 DNA follows: TGTGCCAGCAGTTTATATAGAGGGCCAAACACCGGGGAGCTGTTTTTT. This encodes CASSLYRGPNTGELFF.

This clonotype was counted many times. V is TRBV27 and J is TRBJ1-2; D unclear. CDR3 length: 14 amino acids. Trimming took off 3 bases at V and 1 base at J, with 9 bases between the two ends. Germline V lookup: CDR1 MNHEY, CDR2 SMNVEV (reference sequence). The CDR3 DNA follows: TGTGCCAGCAGTTTGTACATGAGTAACTATGGCTACACCTTC. Translation: CASSLYMSNYGYTF.

This clonotype has at least ten counts. The chain carries TRBV27 and TRBJ1-3, with unresolved D. With 0 bases removed from V and 4 bases from J, the gap between germline ends came to 19 bases. The CDR3 totals 18 residues. CDR1 is MNHEY, CDR2 SMNVEV, per germline (reference sequence). The CDR3 DNA sequence: TGTGCCAGCAGTTTATCGTCCCCACCGGGATGGCCGGGAAACACCATATATTTT. Residues: CASSLSSPPGWPGNTIYF.

The CDR3 bases are TGTGCCAGCAGTTTAGGACTGGCCTATGGCTACACCTTC. Amino acids: CASSLGLAYGYTF. This chain connects TRBV28 to TRBJ1-2; D uncertain. V was trimmed by 2 bases and J by 4 bases, leaving 8 bases between them. This CDR3 is built from 13 residues. Germline V gene lookup returns CDR1 MDHEN and CDR2 SYDVKM.

This clonotype was detected ten times or more. The chain joins TRBV12-3 or TRBV12-4 to TRBJ2-7; D is unclear. CDR3 length equals 11 residues. V gave up 4 bases and J gave up 4 bases, with 5 bases separating them. The CDR3 loop reads CASSSWYEQYF. The CDR3, as DNA: TGTGCCAGCAGTTCATGGTACGAGCAGTACTTC.

Ten or more counts support this clonotype. The chain couples TRBV12-3 or TRBV12-4 to TRBJ1-2, with D unresolved. The CDR3 has 13 amino acids. Trimming removed 0 bases from V and 4 bases from J, with 6 bases in between. CDR3 in DNA: TGTGCCAGCAGTTTAGCCAGGAGCTATGGCTACACCTTC. This translates into CASSLARSYGYTF.

CDR3 residues: CSAREDGNTYEQYF. In DNA form, the CDR3 reads TGCAGTGCTAGAGAAGACGGCAATACCTACGAGCAGTACTTC. The rearrangement joins TRBV20-1 to TRBJ2-7; D is ambiguous. Trimming pared 0 bases from V and 2 bases from J, leaving 11 bases between. Germline V lookup: CDR1 DFQATT, CDR2 SNEGSKA (reference sequence). The CDR3 spans 14 residues.

This clonotype has more than one count but fewer than ten. This rearrangement joins TRBV7-2 to TRBJ2-3, with D unresolved. CDR3 length: 14 residues. Between the trimmed V and J ends, which lost 2 bases and 0 bases, there was a span of 6 bases. Germline CDR1 and CDR2: SGHTA and FQGNSA. The CDR3 bases are TGTGCCAGCAGCTTACCCCCTAGCACAGATACGCAGTATTTT. Translated, it gives CASSLPPSTDTQYF.

The chain is built from TRBV28 and TRBJ2-7; D tentatively fits TRBD1 or TRBD2 (5 bases each). The CDR3 is 13 residues long. Deletions cut 8 bases from V and 5 bases from J, with 16 bases between. Germline V gene lookup returns CDR1 MDHEN and CDR2 SYDVKM. The CDR3: CASGGPVEDEQYF. The CDR3 bases are TGTGCCAGCGGGGGACCGGTTGAGGACGAGCAGTACTTC.

At least ten counts were recorded for this clonotype. The chain uses TRBV20-1 and TRBJ1-1; D remains unclear. Per germline, CDR1 DFQATT and CDR2 SNEGSKA (reference sequence). V was shortened by 3 bases and J by 2 bases, with 7 bases between the two germline ends. The CDR3 covers 12 residues. The CDR3 protein is CSARRTNTEAFF. In nucleotides, the CDR3 is TGCAGTGCTAGGCGGACCAACACTGAAGCTTTCTTT.

This clonotype was counted many times. The chain combines TRBV11-3 with TRBJ2-7, with a weak D call TRBD2 (6 bases). V dropped 0 bases and J dropped 7 bases, with 16 bases sitting between them. The CDR3 consists of 15 residues. Germline CDR1 reads SGHNT; CDR2 reads YENEEA. The CDR3 spells CASSLDLFWDLEQYF. In nucleotides, the CDR3 is TGTGCCAGCAGCTTAGATCTATTTTGGGACTTGGAGCAGTACTTC.

This clonotype showed up many times. CDR3 amino acids: CASSYGAKNIQYF. The CDR3 DNA sequence: TGTGCCAGCAGTTACGGAGCCAAAAACATTCAGTACTTC. The chain is built from TRBV6-5 and TRBJ2-4, with unresolved D. The CDR3 sequence is 13 residues long. Trimming shortened V by 2 bases and J by 0 bases, and 2 bases separated the two germline ends. Germline V lookup: CDR1 MNHEY, CDR2 SVGAGI.

This clonotype was seen many times. CDR3 sequence (DNA): TGTGCCAGCAGTCCGGCTCCAGGGGGCGCTTCAAATGAGCAGTTCTTC. Translation: CASSPAPGGASNEQFF. This chain joins TRBV27 and TRBJ2-1, with TRBD1 identical over 8 bases. The CDR3 sequence is 16 residues long. CDR1 and CDR2 from the germline V gene are MNHEY and SMNVEV (reference sequence). Trimming cost V 5 bases and J 7 bases; bases outside gene matches: 13.

This clonotype showed up many times. V is TRBV5-1 and J is TRBJ2-3; D may match TRBD1 or TRBD2 (5 bases each). Trimming took 7 bases from V and 0 from J, leaving 9 bases between them. CDR3 length: 13 residues. Germline CDR1 and CDR2: SGHRS and YFSETQ. As DNA, the CDR3 is TGCGCCAGCGGGGACCCTAGCACAGATACGCAGTATTTT. Its protein product is CASGDPSTDTQYF. Full variable domain (remainder filled in from reference TRBV5-1 and TRBJ2-3): KAGVTQTPRYLIKTRGQQVTLSCSPISGHRSVSWYQQTPGQGLQFLFEYFSETQRNKGNFPGRFSGRQFSNSRSEMNVSTLELGDSALYLCASGDPSTDTQYFGPGTRLTVL.

This clonotype was found many times. The chain recombines TRBV20-1 with TRBJ1-4; the D gene is possibly TRBD1 (5 bases). This CDR3 has 13 amino acids. Germline lookup yields CDR1 DFQATT and CDR2 SNEGSKA (reference sequence). V was clipped by 0 bases and J by 15 bases, with 17 bases between them. CDR3 region: CSAREGASPGLFF. As DNA, the CDR3 is TGCAGTGCTAGAGAAGGGGCCAGTCCGGGTTTGTTTTTT.

This clonotype appeared a few times. Being one base from a much bigger clone, this may be a read error. V and J are TRBV12-3 or TRBV12-4 and TRBJ1-6; D gene unclear. The CDR3 length is 14 residues. The CDR3 DNA sequence: TGTGCCAGCAGTCAGAGACGGGTTAATTCACACCTCCACTTT. Translation gives CASSQRRVNSHLHF.

This clonotype was found many times. The rearrangement uses TRBV5-1 and TRBJ2-7; 9 bases align to TRBD2. CDR1 is SGHRS and CDR2 is YFSETQ in the germline V gene. The CDR3 has 14 residues. V shed 1 base and J 7 bases; nucleotides not matched to a gene: 6. CDR3 in DNA: TGCGCCAGCAGCTTGATAGCGGGAGAACGGGAGCAGTACTTC. Its protein is CASSLIAGEREQYF.

This clonotype was detected ten times or more. V is TRBV5-8 and J is TRBJ2-1; the D is unclear. In germline, CDR1 is SGHTS, CDR2 YDEGEE. V shed 0 bases and J shed 3 bases, with 10 bases lying between them. The CDR3 has 15 residues. The CDR3, as DNA: TGTGCCAGCAGCTTGGCCTTAGTTTTCTACAATGAGCAGTTCTTC. This codes for CASSLALVFYNEQFF.

Ten or more counts support this clonotype. The J gene is TRBJ2-3, the V gene TRBV9, with D uncertain. CDR1 and CDR2 from the germline V gene are SGDLS and YYNGEE. The CDR3 is 12 amino acids. V was clipped by 6 bases and J by 5 bases, with 10 bases between them. CDR3 loop: CASNYVLDTQYF. CDR3 sequence (DNA): TGTGCCAGCAACTATGTTTTAGATACGCAGTATTTT.

This clonotype was counted ten times or more. The gene calls are TRBV3-1 and TRBJ2-1, with 9 bases lining up with TRBD2. V was pared by 5 bases and J by 7 bases, with 12 bases of the junction left unmatched. This CDR3 has 16 amino acids. Germline V gives CDR1 LGHDT, CDR2 YNNKEL (reference sequence). The CDR3 DNA is TGTGCCAGCAGCTACACCGGGACTAGCAATAAGAATGAGCAGTTCTTC. Amino acids: CASSYTGTSNKNEQFF.

The chain recombines TRBV9 with TRBJ1-2; 8 positions agree with TRBD1. Germline CDR1 and CDR2: SGDLS and YYNGEE. With V trimmed by 0 bases and J by 4 bases, 17 bases remained unmatched. This CDR3 is built from 19 residues. The CDR3 sequence: CASSVAPVGTGDITYGYTF. The CDR3 DNA follows: TGTGCCAGCAGCGTAGCCCCCGTTGGGACAGGCGACATAACCTATGGCTACACCTTC. The full variable domain, with the rest looked up from reference TRBV9 and TRBJ1-2, is DSGVTQTPKHLITATGQRVTLRCSPRSGDLSVYWYQQSLDQGLQFLIQYYNGEERAKGNILERFSAQQFPDLHSELNLSSLELGDSALYFCASSVAPVGTGDITYGYTFGSGTRLTVV.

This clonotype was picked up a small number of times. The chain uses TRBV5-1 and TRBJ2-5; a weak D match, TRBD1 (6 bases). CDR1 is SGHRS, CDR2 YFSETQ, per germline. V lost 5 bases, J lost 5 bases, and 13 bases lay in between. The CDR3 is 13 residues long. The DNA of the CDR3 is TGCGCCAGCAGTCGACAGGACGGGGAGACCCAGTACTTC. Encoded protein: CASSRQDGETQYF.

This clonotype was seen many times. The chain recombines TRBV2 with TRBJ2-7; 8 bases are shared with TRBD1. The ends lost 7 bases at V and 3 bases at J; junction bases unmatched: 5. The germline CDR1 and CDR2 sequences are SNHLY and FYNNEI. The CDR3 is made up of 13 amino acids. In nucleotides, the CDR3 is TGTGCCAGCAACGCCGGGACAGGCTACGAGCAGTACTTC. As protein: CASNAGTGYEQYF.

This clonotype was found many times. The chain is built from TRBV9 and TRBJ2-1; 8 positions agree with TRBD2. Looked up from germline, CDR1 is SGDLS and CDR2 is YYNGEE. The V and J ends lost 0 bases and 1 base, in that order; junction bases with no gene match: 6. The length of the CDR3 is 17 residues. The CDR3 spells CASSVGARGGSYNEQFF. DNA for the CDR3: TGTGCCAGCAGCGTAGGGGCACGGGGGGGATCCTACAATGAGCAGTTCTTC.

This clonotype occurred many times. The chain joins TRBV18 to TRBJ2-3, with a weak D call TRBD2 (5 bases). The CDR3 length is 17 residues. The germline CDR1 and CDR2 sequences are KGHSH and LQKENI. The germline V and J ends were trimmed by 2 bases and 3 bases, with 18 bases remaining between them. CDR3 sequence: CASSPSGSGRATDTQYF. CDR3 sequence (DNA): TGTGCCAGCTCACCAAGTGGAAGCGGTAGGGCGACAGATACGCAGTATTTT.